These 24 T cell receptor beta chains were all obtained from the same sample, sequenced in a study of blood T cell repertoires in COVID-19. Generated by immunoSEQ multiplex PCR, the TCRdb table keeps only in-frame clones and is missing some. The table includes roughly 250,000 clones, approximately 85% detected once. Specimen: PBMCs or T cells enriched from blood (not recorded which). The receptors shown here come from a woman aged 25 to 39 who had recovered from COVID-19.

This sequence joins TRBV7-9 and TRBJ2-3, with 7 nucleotides matching TRBD2. The CDR3 extends over 15 amino acids. The germline V gene has CDR1 SEHNR and CDR2 FQNEAQ (reference sequence). The V gene end was trimmed by 2 bases and the J gene end by 1 base; junction bases not matched to a gene: 3. CDR3 protein: CASSLSSGGTDTQYF. The DNA of the CDR3 is TGTGCCAGCAGCTTAAGCAGCGGGGGCACAGATACGCAGTATTTT.

The chain carries TRBV5-6 and TRBJ2-3; 16 nucleotides match TRBD2. This CDR3 has 19 amino acids. Germline V gene sequence: CDR1 SGHDT, CDR2 YYEEEE. Losses at the gene ends were 4 bases for V and 0 bases for J; bases not matched to a gene: 8. The CDR3 DNA sequence: TGTGCCAGCAGCCATTCAGGGACTAGCGGGAGGGGAAGCACAGATACGCAGTATTTT. It yields the protein CASSHSGTSGRGSTDTQYF.

The chain carries TRBV5-1 and TRBJ2-1, with 7 bases that match TRBD1. J lost 2 bases, V lost 5 bases, and 10 bases had no gene match. The CDR3 runs 16 residues. Germline CDR1 is SGHRS and CDR2 is YFSETQ. CDR3 DNA: TGCGCCAGCAGTCTAACTCCGGGACAGACCTACAATGAGCAGTTCTTC. This encodes CASSLTPGQTYNEQFF.

The chain combines TRBV19 with TRBJ1-2; no firm D call. The CDR3 is made up of 14 amino acids. CDR1 is LNHDA, CDR2 SQIVND, per germline (reference sequence). Between the trimmed V and J ends, which lost 3 bases and 0 bases, there was a span of 8 bases. The CDR3 DNA reads as TGTGCCAGTAGTATCCACAGTCCTAACTATGGCTACACCTTC. Translation gives CASSIHSPNYGYTF.

This chain uses TRBV9 with TRBJ2-7, with 7 bases that match TRBD1. With 4 bases clipped from V and 1 base from J, the junction kept 14 bases outside the gene matches. Germline loops: CDR1 SGDLS, CDR2 YYNGEE. The CDR3 is 17 residues long. The CDR3 DNA is TGTGCCAGCAGCCCGCACCCGCGACAGGGCCAATCCTACGAGCAGTACTTC. Translating it yields CASSPHPRQGQSYEQYF.

This rearrangement joins TRBV10-3 to TRBJ2-5; 10 nucleotides align to TRBD2. V shed 7 bases and J 7 bases; nucleotides not matched to a gene: 27. The CDR3 runs 20 residues. Per the germline V gene, CDR1 is ENHRY and CDR2 is SYGVKD. The CDR3 loop is CAITDATGQRSGRADGTQYF. The CDR3 DNA is TGTGCCATCACCGACGCGACAGGGCAGCGAAGCGGGAGGGCGGACGGGACCCAGTACTTC.

This clone came up a few times. V gene TRBV6-5 combines with J gene TRBJ2-3; unclear D gene. V lost 0 bases, J lost 8 bases, and 12 bases lay in between. CDR3 length equals 14 residues. Germline assignment: CDR1 MNHEY and CDR2 SVGAGI. The CDR3 protein is CASSYSKAERTQYF. The CDR3 DNA is TGTGCCAGCAGTTACTCGAAGGCCGAGCGTACGCAGTATTTT.

The chain combines TRBV4-1 with TRBJ1-4; D is perhaps TRBD1 (5 bases). The CDR3 is 14 residues long. Deletions cut 1 base from V and 2 bases from J, with 5 bases between. Germline V gives CDR1 MGHRA, CDR2 YSYEKL. As DNA, the CDR3 is TGCGCCAGCAGCCAAGGGGGCACTAATGAAAAACTGTTTTTT. Translating gives CASSQGGTNEKLFF.

The V call is TRBV19, the J call TRBJ2-7; 11 positions match TRBD1. There are 15 residues in the CDR3. From germline, CDR1 is LNHDA and CDR2 SQIVND (reference sequence). The V and J ends lost 4 bases and 5 bases, in that order; junction bases with no gene match: 7. CDR3 nucleotide sequence: TGTGCCAGTAGTAGACCGGGACAGGGGGTGGACGAGCAGTACTTC. Protein: CASSRPGQGVDEQYF.

J is TRBJ2-1 and V is TRBV10-3; 16 bases map to TRBD2. Per the germline V gene, CDR1 is ENHRY and CDR2 is SYGVKD. This CDR3 contains 17 residues. V was pared by 8 bases and J by 6 bases, with 10 bases of the junction left unmatched. The CDR3 DNA follows: TGTGCCATCGGGGGACTAGCGGGAGGGAGTGGTATCAATGAGCAGTTCTTC. It encodes CAIGGLAGGSGINEQFF.

This clone is a singleton in its sample. The rearrangement uses TRBV18 and TRBJ1-3; D may be TRBD1 (5 bases). CDR1 is KGHSH and CDR2 is LQKENI in the germline V gene. Between the trimmed V and J ends, which lost 1 base and 4 bases, there was a span of 14 bases. The CDR3 has 16 residues. CDR3 sequence (DNA): TGTGCCAGCTCACCACAGGGGCCTGGGCCCGGAAACACCATATATTTT. The encoded protein is CASSPQGPGPGNTIYF.

The chain has TRBV5-1 and TRBJ2-7; a possible D gene is TRBD1 (7 bases). This CDR3 contains 15 residues. CDR1 SGHRS and CDR2 YFSETQ come from the germline V gene. V was cut by 0 bases and J by 3 bases, with 13 bases left in between. The DNA for the CDR3 is TGCGCCAGCAGCTTGGTGTACAGGGGACTCTACGAGCAGTACTTC. As protein: CASSLVYRGLYEQYF.

The chain carries TRBV7-8 and TRBJ1-4; D is unresolved. Trimming cost V 5 bases and J 4 bases, with 8 bases left between them. This CDR3 has 13 amino acids. In germline, CDR1 is SGHVS, CDR2 FQNEAQ. The CDR3 loop is CASSPEVNEKLFF. The CDR3 region has the DNA TGTGCCAGCAGCCCAGAGGTTAATGAAAAACTGTTTTTT. The entire variable domain, with the rest obtained from reference TRBV7-8 and TRBJ1-4, is as follows: GAGVSQSPRYKVAKRGQDVALRCDPISGHVSLFWYQQALGQGPEFLTYFQNEAQLDKSGLPSDRFFAERPEGSVSTLKIQRTQQEDSAVYLCASSPEVNEKLFFGSGTQLSVL.

This rearrangement joins TRBV28 to TRBJ1-3; TRBD1 aligns across 9 bases. The V gene's germline CDR1 is MDHEN and CDR2 SYDVKM. CDR3 length: 14 residues. V lost 7 bases, J lost 4 bases, and 5 bases stayed unmatched. The CDR3 is CASTSTGGGNTIYF. CDR3 bases: TGTGCCAGCACCTCAACAGGGGGCGGAAACACCATATATTTT.

This chain connects TRBV5-8 to TRBJ2-3; the D is unclear. CDR3 length: 16 amino acids. The V end was cut by 0 bases, the J end by 0 bases, with 11 bases between. Per germline, CDR1 SGHTS and CDR2 YDEGEE. Written as DNA, the CDR3 is TGTGCCAGCAGCTTGGGTCCGTCGGGTAGCACAGATACGCAGTATTTT. Protein sequence: CASSLGPSGSTDTQYF.

The chain joins TRBV30 to TRBJ1-3; D gene uncertain. Germline CDR1 GTSNPN, CDR2 SVGIG (reference sequence). The ends were cut back, 4 bases at V and 2 bases at J, with 9 bases in the middle. The CDR3 is 13 residues long. The CDR3 protein is CAWTNNAGNTIYF. The DNA for the CDR3 is TGTGCCTGGACAAACAACGCTGGAAACACCATATATTTT. Full variable domain (outside the CDR3, taken from reference TRBV30 and TRBJ1-3): SQTIHQWPATLVQPVGSPLSLECTVEGTSNPNLYWYRQAAGRGLQLLFYSVGIGQISSEVPQNLSASRPQDRQFILSSKKLLLSDSGFYLCAWTNNAGNTIYFGEGSWLTVV.

The chain recombines TRBV7-2 with TRBJ1-3; 12 bases match TRBD1. Trimming cost V 5 bases and J 6 bases; bases outside gene matches: 11. This CDR3 spans 17 amino acids. From germline, CDR1 is SGHTA and CDR2 FQGNSA. The CDR3 reads CASSPRTGTGGENTIYF. CDR3 bases: TGTGCCAGCAGCCCGAGAACCGGGACAGGGGGCGAAAACACCATATATTTT. The full variable domain, with the rest looked up from reference TRBV7-2 and TRBJ1-3, is GAGVSQSPSNKVTEKGKDVELRCDPISGHTALYWYRQSLGQGLEFLIYFQGNSAPDKSGLPSDRFSAERTGGSVSTLTIQRTQQEDSAVYLCASSPRTGTGGENTIYFGEGSWLTVV.

This chain connects TRBV5-4 to TRBJ2-7; 10 bases agree with TRBD2. Trimming cost V 4 bases and J 4 bases; bases outside gene matches: 11. Germline loops: CDR1 SGHNT, CDR2 YYREEE (reference sequence). This CDR3 contains 16 residues. As DNA, the CDR3 is TGTGCCAGCAGCCCGGGAGGTAGCGGGAGGTCGTACGAGCAGTACTTC. Translating gives CASSPGGSGRSYEQYF.

This clone was counted a single time. The chain has TRBV13 and TRBJ2-5, with TRBD2 matching 11 bases. The germline CDR1 and CDR2 sequences are PRHDT and FYEKMQ (reference sequence). The CDR3 spans 18 residues. Losses at the gene ends were 1 base for V and 2 bases for J; bases not matched to a gene: 9. The CDR3 bases are TGTGCCAGCAGCTTAGAAGGTCTAGCGGGAGGCGGGCAAGAGACCCAGTACTTC. It yields the protein CASSLEGLAGGGQETQYF. The whole variable domain, filled in from reference TRBV13 and TRBJ2-5, reads AAGVIQSPRHLIKEKRETATLKCYPIPRHDTVYWYQQGPGQDPQFLISFYEKMQSDKGSIPDRFSAQQFSDYHSELNMSSLELGDSALYFCASSLEGLAGGGQETQYFGPGTRLLVL.

The rearrangement joins TRBV6-2 or TRBV6-3 to TRBJ2-1, with TRBD1 matching 7 bases. The CDR3 consists of 19 residues. The germline V gene encodes CDR1 MNHEY and CDR2 SVGEGT. V trimming: 2 bases; J trimming: 4 bases; junction bases outside the gene matches: 17. The CDR3 protein is CASSYTPTGLRVTYNEQFF. For the CDR3, the DNA is TGTGCCAGCAGTTACACTCCGACAGGGCTTAGGGTTACTTACAATGAGCAGTTCTTC.

J is TRBJ1-2 and V is TRBV2, with 8 bases aligning to TRBD1. J gave up 7 bases and V 2 bases, and 9 bases lay outside the gene matches. CDR1 and CDR2 from the germline V gene are SNHLY and FYNNEI. The CDR3 is made up of 15 amino acids. The CDR3 protein is CASSEQGQGARGYTF. In DNA, the CDR3 is TGTGCCAGCAGTGAACAGGGGCAGGGGGCACGTGGCTACACCTTC.

The CDR3 DNA follows: TGTGCCAGCAGCTTGGCCCCAGGGTACAATGAGCAGTTCTTC. Protein sequence: CASSLAPGYNEQFF. This chain links TRBV5-6 with TRBJ2-1, with D maybe TRBD1 (5 bases). V was clipped by 0 bases and J by 4 bases, with 8 bases between them. Germline V gene sequence: CDR1 SGHDT, CDR2 YYEEEE. The CDR3 length is 14 residues.

The genes are TRBV3-1 (or the pseudogene TRBV3-2) and TRBJ1-1; D is perhaps TRBD1 (5 bases). With 4 bases removed from V and 2 bases from J, the gap between germline ends came to 11 bases. The CDR3 length is 14 residues. The germline CDR1 and CDR2 sequences are LGHDT and YNNKEL (reference sequence). The CDR3, as DNA: TGTGCCAGCAGCCGGACACCCGATAACACTGAAGCTTTCTTT. Its translation: CASSRTPDNTEAFF.

This clone was counted a single time. This chain links TRBV20-1 with TRBJ2-1; TRBD2 agrees at 8 bases. V was pared by 3 bases and J by 12 bases, with 19 bases of the junction left unmatched. The CDR3 length is 16 residues. In germline, CDR1 is DFQATT, CDR2 SNEGSKA (reference sequence). CDR3: CSASERERDRIKRQFF. In DNA form, the CDR3 reads TGCAGTGCTAGTGAGCGGGAGCGCGATCGGATCAAGCGGCAGTTCTTC.